These 19 T cell receptor beta chains share one sample of origin, sequenced in a study of beta chain features in type 1 diabetes. The sequenced template was cDNA made from the entire isolated RNA. Produced via immunoSEQ multiplex PCR; TCRdb's table is partial and in-frame only. The repertoire holds over 500,000 clones, around 15% seen once, with around 0.095% in the top ten. Material for sequencing was naive CD4+ T cells from blood. The receptor set was obtained from a man aged 18 to 30 in good health.

This clone occurred a few times. The genes are TRBV28 and TRBJ2-1, with 9 positions matching TRBD2. This CDR3 has 16 residues. V gave up 6 bases and J gave up 8 bases; unmatched junction bases: 14. CDR1 and CDR2 from the germline V gene are MDHEN and SYDVKM. CDR3 protein: CASSIAGVGSRHEQFF. The DNA of the CDR3 is TGTGCCAGCAGCATAGCGGGAGTGGGTAGTCGCCATGAGCAGTTCTTC.

This clone was counted a few times. The CDR3 DNA sequence: TGTGCCTGGAGTGGACAGGGGGTGGGCACCGGGGAGCTGTTTTTT. Translation gives CAWSGQGVGTGELFF. V usage is TRBV30 and J usage is TRBJ2-2; 9 bases are a match to TRBD1. With 1 base clipped from V and 4 bases from J, the junction kept 4 bases outside the gene matches. This CDR3 spans 15 amino acids. The V gene's germline CDR1 is GTSNPN and CDR2 SVGIG (reference sequence). Looking up the rest from reference TRBV30 and TRBJ2-2 gives the full variable domain: SQTIHQWPATLVQPVGSPLSLECTVEGTSNPNLYWYRQAAGRGLQLLFYSVGIGQISSEVPQNLSASRPQDRQFILSSKKLLLSDSGFYLCAWSGQGVGTGELFFGEGSRLTVL.

The V gene is TRBV6-5, the J gene TRBJ1-5, with a weak D call TRBD1 (5 bases). CDR3 size: 13 residues. V lost 6 bases, J lost 5 bases, and 11 bases lay in between. In germline, CDR1 is MNHEY, CDR2 SVGAGI. Here the CDR3 reads CASSREMDQPQHF. The CDR3 DNA is TGTGCCAGCAGCAGGGAGATGGATCAGCCCCAGCATTTT.

The V and J genes are TRBV15 and TRBJ1-3; TRBD1 matches at 7 bases. V shed 6 bases and J 4 bases; nucleotides not matched to a gene: 15. Looked up from germline, CDR1 is LNHNV and CDR2 is YYDKDF (reference sequence). The CDR3 has 17 amino acids. The DNA of the CDR3 is TGTGCCACCAGGCCACCAACACAGGGGATGCCCGGAAACACCATATATTTT. Protein: CATRPPTQGMPGNTIYF.

The chain has TRBV5-4 and TRBJ2-3; 12 bases match TRBD2. Germline-derived CDR1 and CDR2 are SGHNT and YYREEE (reference sequence). CDR3 size: 16 residues. Trimming removed 1 base from V and 1 base from J; junction bases left unmatched: 1. The CDR3 nucleotides read TGTGCCAGCAGCTTGTGGACTAGCGGGGGCACAGATACGCAGTATTTT. Protein: CASSLWTSGGTDTQYF.

The V gene is TRBV11-3, the J gene TRBJ1-1, with a tentative D call TRBD1 (5 bases). The CDR3 is 13 amino acids. V dropped 2 bases and J dropped 11 bases, with 15 bases sitting between them. Germline assignment: CDR1 SGHNT and CDR2 YENEEA. The CDR3, as DNA: TGTGCCAGCAGCTTATCCGGGACCCCAGGCGCTTTCTTT. It translates to CASSLSGTPGAFF.

The J gene is TRBJ1-5, the V gene TRBV6-5, with TRBD1 identical over 9 bases. With 6 bases clipped from V and 5 bases from J, the junction kept 8 bases outside the gene matches. The CDR3 totals 15 residues. Germline CDR1 MNHEY, CDR2 SVGAGI. The CDR3 is CASRSQGAIHQPQHF. The CDR3 DNA follows: TGTGCCAGCAGATCACAGGGGGCAATTCATCAGCCCCAGCATTTT.

This clone was picked up a small number of times. CDR3 nucleotide sequence: TGTGCCAGCAGCTTAAATACCCCGTCAGCCGAACGGTTCTTC. This encodes CASSLNTPSAERFF. The chain is built from TRBV5-4 and TRBJ2-1; D ambiguous. V lost 2 bases and J lost 15, with 21 bases in between. Looked up from germline, CDR1 is SGHNT and CDR2 is YYREEE (reference sequence). The CDR3 spans 14 residues.

This clone was counted a few times. The chain carries TRBV15 and TRBJ1-1; TRBD1 might be the D (5 bases). The CDR3 spans 18 residues. V gave up 0 bases and J gave up 1 base, with 18 bases separating them. The germline gives CDR1 LNHNV, CDR2 YYDKDF (reference sequence). CDR3 protein: CATSRDLSLGAANTEAFF. CDR3 nucleotide sequence: TGTGCCACCAGCAGAGATTTGAGCCTTGGGGCTGCGAACACTGAAGCTTTCTTT.

V gene TRBV7-9 combines with J gene TRBJ1-6; unclear D gene. CDR1 SEHNR and CDR2 FQNEAQ come from the germline V gene (reference sequence). Trimming left V 2 bases short and J 7 bases short, with 12 bases between. The CDR3 is made up of 15 amino acids. The CDR3 here is CASSLNRNFNSPLHF. In DNA, the CDR3 is TGTGCCAGCAGCTTAAATAGAAACTTCAATTCACCCCTCCACTTT.

V usage is TRBV2 and J usage is TRBJ1-4, with 9 bases lining up with TRBD1. J gave up 8 bases and V 4 bases, and 8 bases lay outside the gene matches. Germline CDR1 reads SNHLY; CDR2 reads FYNNEI. The CDR3 runs 15 residues. CDR3 sequence reads: CASSGTGGFREKLFF. The CDR3 region has the DNA TGTGCCAGCAGTGGAACAGGGGGCTTTAGGGAAAAACTGTTTTTT.

The CDR3, as DNA: TGTGCCAGCAGTTCAAGGCAGGGGGCCTTAGAAAAACTGTTTTTT. Translating gives CASSSRQGALEKLFF. The gene calls are TRBV27 and TRBJ1-4; 8 bases are shared with TRBD1. J lost 8 bases, V lost 4 bases, and 9 bases had no gene match. The germline gives CDR1 MNHEY, CDR2 SMNVEV (reference sequence). The CDR3 loop spans 15 amino acids.

This clone was seen a handful of times. The DNA for the CDR3 is TGTGCCAGCAGCTCGGGACTAGGGTACAATGAGCAGTTCTTC. It specifies CASSSGLGYNEQFF. This chain connects TRBV5-6 to TRBJ2-1; 8 bases agree with TRBD2. This CDR3 contains 14 residues. Per germline, CDR1 SGHDT and CDR2 YYEEEE. The ends lost 3 bases at V and 4 bases at J; junction bases unmatched: 3.

This rearrangement joins TRBV5-1 to TRBJ2-1, with D maybe TRBD1 (5 bases). The germline V gene encodes CDR1 SGHRS and CDR2 YFSETQ. There are 14 residues in the CDR3. V lost 3 bases to trimming and J lost 0 bases, with 7 bases between them. The CDR3 DNA follows: TGCGCCAGCAGCTCTCAGGGCTCCTACAATGAGCAGTTCTTC. Translation gives CASSSQGSYNEQFF. Variable domain in full (rest from reference TRBV5-1 and TRBJ2-1): KAGVTQTPRYLIKTRGQQVTLSCSPISGHRSVSWYQQTPGQGLQFLFEYFSETQRNKGNFPGRFSGRQFSNSRSEMNVSTLELGDSALYLCASSSQGSYNEQFFGPGTRLTVL.

The V call is TRBV7-9, the J call TRBJ2-7; tentatively, D is TRBD1 or TRBD2 (5 bases each). V was pared by 7 bases and J by 2 bases, with 15 bases between. This CDR3 comprises 14 residues. In germline, CDR1 is SEHNR, CDR2 FQNEAQ (reference sequence). CDR3: CASTLGTVTYEQYF. CDR3 nucleotide sequence: TGTGCCAGCACCCTGGGGACGGTTACCTACGAGCAGTACTTC.

In this sample, this clone turned up a few times. The rearrangement joins TRBV13 to TRBJ1-1; no reliable D call. The CDR3 consists of 17 residues. Between the trimmed V and J ends, which lost 1 base and 1 base, there was a span of 16 bases. The germline gives CDR1 PRHDT, CDR2 FYEKMQ (reference sequence). The CDR3 bases are TGTGCCAGCAGCTTAGTTCGGGTTCGGGCAAGGAACACTGAAGCTTTCTTT. Translated, it gives CASSLVRVRARNTEAFF.

There are a few counts of this clone. V is TRBV6-6 and J is TRBJ2-1; D might be TRBD1 or TRBD2, each matching 5 bases. The CDR3 has 15 residues. Between the trimmed V and J ends, which lost 8 bases and 6 bases, there was a span of 20 bases. Germline V gene lookup returns CDR1 MNHNY and CDR2 SVGAGI (reference sequence). The CDR3 reads CASGERDLRANEQFF. The CDR3 DNA follows: TGTGCCAGCGGCGAAAGGGACCTGCGGGCCAATGAGCAGTTCTTC.

The chain employs TRBV5-4 and TRBJ2-2, with 7 bases identical to TRBD1. The CDR3 loop spans 15 amino acids. The germline gives CDR1 SGHNT, CDR2 YYREEE (reference sequence). With V trimmed by 2 bases and J by 2 bases, 3 bases remained unmatched. The chain's CDR3 is CASSFRQGNTGELFF. In DNA, the CDR3 is TGTGCCAGCAGCTTTAGACAGGGAAACACCGGGGAGCTGTTTTTT.

There are a few counts of this clone. This chain joins TRBV15 and TRBJ2-7; D remains ambiguous. CDR1 and CDR2 from the germline V gene are LNHNV and YYDKDF (reference sequence). This CDR3 spans 14 amino acids. Trimming pared 3 bases from V and 5 bases from J, leaving 14 bases between. CDR3 amino acids: CATSSGSTPNEQYF. The CDR3 DNA is TGTGCCACCAGCAGCGGATCCACCCCAAACGAGCAGTACTTC.